The present entry profiles one TCR beta chain with its context. As yet, its antigen is unknown. From germline, CDR1 is SGDLS and CDR2 YYNGEE. V was shortened by 7 bases and J by 3 bases, with 13 bases between the two germline ends. CDR3 length: 14 amino acids. Before regulatory T cell sorting, thawed PBMCs rested overnight at 37°C in 200 to 250 IU/ml IL-2. Here immunoSEQ multiplex PCR was the method, and the copy in TCRdb shows in-frame clones only, minus some. The sample has around 63,000 clones; over 75% are singletons. The data were obtained in a study of Tregs in tolerant kidney transplant recipients. Study-level information: Recipients received nonmyeloablative bone marrow transplants from related graft donors, with transient mixed chimerism. The study's findings and limits: Few patients were studied, so findings need validation in larger groups.

This chain joins TRBV9 and TRBJ2-2; no reliable D call. The TCR originated in a human donor who received a combined kidney and bone marrow transplant. The sample was Tregs from blood, taken before the transplant. CDR3 residues: CASARVWDTGELFF. CDR3 DNA: TGTGCCAGCGCCCGGGTTTGGGACACCGGGGAGCTGTTTTTT. The variable domain in full, completed from reference TRBV9 and TRBJ2-2, reads DSGVTQTPKHLITATGQRVTLRCSPRSGDLSVYWYQQSLDQGLQFLIQYYNGEERAKGNILERFSAQQFPDLHSELNLSSLELGDSALYFCASARVWDTGELFFGEGSRLTVL.